A selection of T cell receptor beta chains follows, all from one sample in a study of T cell responses to AZD1222 COVID-19 vaccine. Sequencing was performed with immunoSEQ multiplex PCR; in TCRdb, only in-frame clones are kept and a portion is missing. The repertoire holds 100,000 to 150,000 clones, with 90% as singletons. The starting material was peripheral blood, obtained on day 0 of AZD1222 vaccination. The receptor set was obtained from an adult in good health. Each CDR3 is given with its conserved first and last residue. A D gene is named only where the DNA matches it firmly. For some rows the clone size is stated as once, few or many, or as a class when expanded; others skip it.

size	V	D	J	DNA	CDR3
NA	TRBV24-1	NA	TRBJ1-2	TGTGCCACCAGTGATCTTAACAACTATGGCTACACCTTC	CATSDLNNYGYTF
once	TRBV5-1	NA	TRBJ2-2	TGCGCCAGCAGCGTGATGGAAGGCACCGGGGAGCTGTTTTTT	CASSVMEGTGELFF
NA	TRBV5-1	NA	TRBJ2-2	TGCGCCAGCAGCCTGGGGGAGTACCACAGACCCGGGGAGCTGTTTTTT	CASSLGEYHRPGELFF
NA	TRBV13	TRBD1	TRBJ1-2	TGTGCCAGCAGCGCGGGACAGCGAGATACCTATGGCTACACCTTC	CASSAGQRDTYGYTF
NA	TRBV11-2	TRBD2	TRBJ2-7	TGTGCCAGCAGCTCACCGCGGGGGGCCTACGAGCAGTACTTC	CASSSPRGAYEQYF
NA	TRBV12-3/TRBV12-4	NA	TRBJ1-2	TGTGCCAGCAGCCCGCAGGGCTATGGCTACACCTTC	CASSPQGYGYTF
NA	TRBV9	TRBD2	TRBJ2-2	TGTGCCAGCAGCGGTAGACTAGCGGGAGTCACCGGGGAGCTGTTTTTT	CASSGRLAGVTGELFF
once	TRBV15	NA	TRBJ2-7	TGTGCCACCAGCCCCCCTTCGGTTTCCGAGCAGTACTTC	CATSPPSVSEQYF
NA	TRBV5-1	NA	TRBJ1-2	TGCGCCAGCAGCCGGGAGGAAGATAGCTATGGCTACACCTTC	CASSREEDSYGYTF
NA	TRBV9	NA	TRBJ2-1	TGTGCCAGCAGCGTAGATGGTAGCGGTACCTACAATGAGCAGTTCTTC	CASSVDGSGTYNEQFF
NA	TRBV19	NA	TRBJ1-2	TGTGCCAGTAGTCAGGGTGATACCAACTATGGCTACACCTTC	CASSQGDTNYGYTF
NA	TRBV11-2	TRBD2	TRBJ2-5	TGTGCCAGCAGCTTAGCGCTCGGCGCGGGAGGCCTCCGGGGAGCCCAGTACTTC	CASSLALGAGGLRGAQYF
NA	TRBV12-3/TRBV12-4	NA	TRBJ2-7	TGTGCCAGCAGCCTCACCTACGAGCAGTACTTC	CASSLTYEQYF
NA	TRBV28	NA	TRBJ1-2	TGTGCCAGCAGTTTAAGGGTTAAGAACTATGGCTACACCTTC	CASSLRVKNYGYTF